This entry is about one T cell receptor (beta chain). What it binds is unknown. The repertoire was sequenced with immunoSEQ multiplex PCR; TCRdb's copy has only in-frame clones and lacks some. Seen here are about 800,000 clones, approximately 96% observed once, and the top ten hold around 0.25%. The data stem from a study of shared clonotypes between healthy human individuals. Turning to the study itself: With ages of 18 to 49, the donors were a couple of women and a few men. There were three CD4 naive, three CD4 memory, two CD8 naive and one CD8 memory plates per donor.

Naive CD8 cells lacked CD45RO and underwent positive selection for CCR7, leaving out terminally differentiated effector memory CD45RA+ cells. Study conclusions and caveats: What naive subsets generally showed was a larger estimated richness than memory subsets showed. Deeper or shallower sequencing was expected to change how clonotypes are shared among donors.

CDR1 is MNHNS, CDR2 SASEGT, per germline. The CDR3 consists of 15 residues. Trimming removed 6 bases from V and 0 bases from J, with 14 bases in between. This chain joins TRBV6-1 and TRBJ1-2; tentatively, D is TRBD1 (5 bases). Sequencing was performed on naive CD8+ T cells sorted from blood. This receptor was identified in a man aged 25 to 40 in good health. CDR3 in DNA: TGTGCCAGCAGCCAGACAGTTCTGACTAACTATGGCTACACCTTC. Its translation: CASSQTVLTNYGYTF.